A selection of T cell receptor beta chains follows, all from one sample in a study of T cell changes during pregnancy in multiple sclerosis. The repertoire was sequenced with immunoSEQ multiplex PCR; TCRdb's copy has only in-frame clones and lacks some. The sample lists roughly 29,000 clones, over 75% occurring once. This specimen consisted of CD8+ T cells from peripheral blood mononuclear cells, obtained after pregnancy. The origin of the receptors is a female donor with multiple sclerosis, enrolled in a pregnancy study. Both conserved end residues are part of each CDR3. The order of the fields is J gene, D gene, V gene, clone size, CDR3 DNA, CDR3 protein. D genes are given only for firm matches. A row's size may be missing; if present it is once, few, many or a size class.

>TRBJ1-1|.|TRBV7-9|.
TGTGCCAGCAGCTTCCCCAGTCAGGGTAATCAGGACACTGAAGCTTTCTTT
CASSFPSQGNQDTEAFF
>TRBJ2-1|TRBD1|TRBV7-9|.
TGTGCCAGCAGCGCCCGGACAGGTTACGATGAGCAGTTCTTC
CASSARTGYDEQFF
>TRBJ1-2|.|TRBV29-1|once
TGCAGCGTTGAAGAGGGGCAGAACTATGGCTACACCTTC
CSVEEGQNYGYTF
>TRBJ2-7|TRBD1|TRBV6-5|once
TGTGCCAGCAGCGGACAGGGGACCGAGCAGTACTTC
CASSGQGTEQYF
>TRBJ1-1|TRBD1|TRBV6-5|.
TGTGCCAGCAGTTACGCAACAGGGGGCGATGAAGCTTTCTTT
CASSYATGGDEAFF
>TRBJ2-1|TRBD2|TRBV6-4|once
TGTGCCAGCAGCCGACTAGCGGGAGCCAGTGATGAGCAGTTCTTC
CASSRLAGASDEQFF
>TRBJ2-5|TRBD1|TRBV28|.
TGTGCCAGCAGCCCAAGGACAGGTCATGAGACCCAGTACTTC
CASSPRTGHETQYF
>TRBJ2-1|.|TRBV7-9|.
TGTGCCAGCAGCTTAGTCCTCGGGGATTACAATGAGCAGTTCTTC
CASSLVLGDYNEQFF
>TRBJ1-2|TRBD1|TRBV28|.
TGTGCCAGCAGTTTTCGGGACAGACACTATGGCTACACCTTC
CASSFRDRHYGYTF
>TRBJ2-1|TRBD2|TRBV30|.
TGTGCCTGGAGTATGACTAGCGGGGGGGATGAGCAGTTCTTC
CAWSMTSGGDEQFF
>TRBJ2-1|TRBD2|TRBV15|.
TGTGCCACCAGCAGAACTAGCGGGGGACCCAGCAATGAGCAGTTCTTC
CATSRTSGGPSNEQFF
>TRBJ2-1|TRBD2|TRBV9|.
TGTGCCAGCAGCGTCTCCCGGACTAGCGGGAACCATGAGCAGTTCTTC
CASSVSRTSGNHEQFF
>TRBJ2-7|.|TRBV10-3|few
TGTGCCATCGACATCAGGGGAGAGCAGTACTTC
CAIDIRGEQYF
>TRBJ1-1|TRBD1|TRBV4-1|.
TGCGCCAGCAGCCAAGCGACAGGGGGAGTAGAGGCTTTCTTT
CASSQATGGVEAFF
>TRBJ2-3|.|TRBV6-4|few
TGTGCCAGCAGTGACTCCTCGGCGGGTACGCAGTATTTT
CASSDSSAGTQYF
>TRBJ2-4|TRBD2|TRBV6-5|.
TGTGCCAGCAGTGAAGGGCTAGCGGGGGATAATCCGTACTTC
CASSEGLAGDNPYF
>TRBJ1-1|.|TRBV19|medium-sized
TGTGCCAGTAGTATGAGGGGGATCATGAACACTGAAGCTTTCTTT
CASSMRGIMNTEAFF
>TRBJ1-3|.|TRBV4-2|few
TGTGCCAGCAGCCAAAGGAGCTCTGGAAACACCATATATTTT
CASSQRSSGNTIYF
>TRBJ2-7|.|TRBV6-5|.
TGTGCCAGCAGTTACTGTCCGGGGGAGCAGTACTTC
CASSYCPGEQYF
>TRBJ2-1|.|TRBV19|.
TGTGCCAGTAGTATAGGCGGGTGGAATGAGCAGTTCTTC
CASSIGGWNEQFF
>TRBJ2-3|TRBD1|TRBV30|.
TGTGCCTCGGACAGGGGGGGAGATACGCAGTATTTT
CASDRGGDTQYF
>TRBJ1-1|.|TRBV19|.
TGTGCCAGTAGCAACTGGGGCGGGAACACTGAAGCTTTCTTT
CASSNWGGNTEAFF
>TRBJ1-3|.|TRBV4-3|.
TGCGCCAGCAGCCAAGCGGGGAGGAGCTCTGGAAACACCATATATTTT
CASSQAGRSSGNTIYF
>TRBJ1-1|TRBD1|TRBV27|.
TGTGCCACCAAGGGGGCTGCTGAAGCTTTCTTT
CATKGAAEAFF
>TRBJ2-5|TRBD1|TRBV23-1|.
TGCGCCAGCAGTCAATTTGGGACAGGGTGGGATGAGACCCAGTACTTC
CASSQFGTGWDETQYF
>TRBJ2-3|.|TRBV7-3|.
TGTGCCAGCAGCTCCTCGGCCAGCGGGCGCACAGATACGCAGTATTTT
CASSSSASGRTDTQYF
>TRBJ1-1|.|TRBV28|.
TGTGCCAGCAGTTTTAGAACAGGTGAAGCTTTCTTT
CASSFRTGEAFF
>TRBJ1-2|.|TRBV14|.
TGTGCCAGCAGCCAAGCATATCAAGGGCGGCGGGGTGGCTACACCTTC
CASSQAYQGRRGGYTF
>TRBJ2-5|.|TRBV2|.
TGTGCCAGCAAAAAGAGGGAGCAAGAGACCCAGTACTTC
CASKKREQETQYF
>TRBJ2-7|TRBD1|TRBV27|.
TGTGCCAGCAGACTGGGACAGGGGTTCGAGCAGTACTTC
CASRLGQGFEQYF
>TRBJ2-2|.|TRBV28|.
TGTGCCAGCAGTTTAACACCGAACACCGGGGAGCTGTTTTTT
CASSLTPNTGELFF
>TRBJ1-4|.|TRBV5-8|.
TGTGCCAGCAGGGACCGACAGACAACTAATGAAAAACTGTTTTTT
CASRDRQTTNEKLFF
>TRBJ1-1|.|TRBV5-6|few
TGTGCCAGCAGCTTTGGGGGAGGAGAAGCTTTCTTT
CASSFGGGEAFF
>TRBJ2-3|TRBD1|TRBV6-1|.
TGTGCCAGCAGTGCCCGGACAGGGACTTTCACAGATACGCAGTATTTT
CASSARTGTFTDTQYF
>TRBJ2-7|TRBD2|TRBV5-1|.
TGCGCCAGCAGCTGGGACAAAACGGGAGGGCCCCACGAGCAGTACTTC
CASSWDKTGGPHEQYF
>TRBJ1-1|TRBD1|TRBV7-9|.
TGTGCCACCCAGACAGGGCGGACTGAAGCTTTCTTT
CATQTGRTEAFF
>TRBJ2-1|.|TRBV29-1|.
TGCAGCGTTGAAGTTTCGGGGGGCTATGAGCAGTTCTTC
CSVEVSGGYEQFF
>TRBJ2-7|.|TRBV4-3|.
TGCGCCAGCAGCCAAGATAAGGGGGGGTTCGCGGGGGAGCAGTACTTC
CASSQDKGGFAGEQYF
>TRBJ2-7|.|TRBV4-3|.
TGCGCCAGCAGCCCCGTAGAGGGTGGGGCCTACGAGCAGTACTTC
CASSPVEGGAYEQYF
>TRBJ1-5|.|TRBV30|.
TGTGCCTGGGGACAGTTTAGCAATCAGCCCCAGCATTTT
CAWGQFSNQPQHF
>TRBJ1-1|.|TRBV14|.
TGTGCCAGCAGCCCGGAGACAGCCAGTATCGAAGCTTTCTTT
CASSPETASIEAFF
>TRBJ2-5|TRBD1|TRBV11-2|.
TGTGCCAGCAGCCTCTCTCCGGGACAGTTTAAGGAGACCCAGTACTTC
CASSLSPGQFKETQYF
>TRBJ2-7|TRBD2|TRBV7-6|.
TGTGCCAGCAGTATGGGGACTAGCGCCTTTTACGAGCAGTACTTC
CASSMGTSAFYEQYF
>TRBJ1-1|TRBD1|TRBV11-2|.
TGTGCCAGCAGCTTTGAACCAGGGGGAAACACTGAAGCTTTCTTT
CASSFEPGGNTEAFF
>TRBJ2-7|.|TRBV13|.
TGTGCCAGCAGCTTACTAGGGGAAGGCGAGCAGTACTTC
CASSLLGEGEQYF
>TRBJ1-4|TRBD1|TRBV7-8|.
TGTGCCAGCAGCTTAGCGAGGCGGGGACAGGGGTTGCTGGGCGAAAAACTGTTTTTT
CASSLARRGQGLLGEKLFF
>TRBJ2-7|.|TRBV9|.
TGTGCCAGCAGCGACGAGGTAAGCTACGAGCAGTACTTC
CASSDEVSYEQYF
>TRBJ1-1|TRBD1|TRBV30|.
TGTGCCTGGGACGAGGGACAGCTACTAATGAACACTGAAGCTTTCTTT
CAWDEGQLLMNTEAFF
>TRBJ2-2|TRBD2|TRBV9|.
TGTGCCAGCAGCGGACAGCGGGAGATGGACACCGGGGAGCTGTTTTTT
CASSGQREMDTGELFF
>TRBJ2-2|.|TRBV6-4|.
TGTGCCAGCAGTGGGGGGCCAGACACCGGGGAGCTGTTTTTT
CASSGGPDTGELFF
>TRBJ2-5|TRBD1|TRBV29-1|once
TGCAGCGTTGGAAGGACAGGGGCGTACTTC
CSVGRTGAYF
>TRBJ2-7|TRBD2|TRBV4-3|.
TGCGCCAGCAGCCCTGGGACTAGCGGGATCTACGAGCAGTACTTC
CASSPGTSGIYEQYF
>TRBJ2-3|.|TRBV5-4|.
TGTGCCAGCAGCTTGACAGGTTACTCAGAGGCGGATACGCAGTATTTT
CASSLTGYSEADTQYF
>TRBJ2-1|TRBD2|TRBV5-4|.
TGTGCCAGCAGCGGAGGACTAGCGGGATTCGATGAGCAGTTCTTC
CASSGGLAGFDEQFF